The T cell receptor (beta chain) described here comes from a study of tissue T cells after allogeneic stem cell transplantation. Study-level points and caveats: Shared clones across patients were few; motif clustering revealed tissue-specific shared signatures. TCR repertoires tracked anatomic similarity, regardless of disease or transplant status.

Germline V gives CDR1 LGHNA, CDR2 YSYQKL. The CDR3 extends over 14 amino acids. With 1 base removed from V and 5 bases from J, the gap between germline ends came to 11 bases. Here immunoSEQ multiplex PCR was the method, and the copy in TCRdb shows in-frame clones only, minus some. The sample lists about 22,000 clones, 55% to 75% occurring once. As for this clone: Its antigen is currently unknown. Gene names refer to mouse genes. The read gets to within 1 residue of the CDR3 end, and the germline J gene fills in the rest.

The sequenced sample consisted of spleen. The clonotype originates from a female BALB/c mouse in good health. The strain's MHC: H2-d. The rearrangement uses TRBV2 and TRBJ1-1; a weak D match, TRBD1 (6 bases). CDR3 protein: CASSQVGGGTEVFF. The covered CDR3 bases are TGTGCCAGCAGCCAAGTAGGGGGGGGGACAGAAGTCTTC.